Detailed here is one T cell receptor beta chain. What it binds is not known. This record comes from a study of T cell responses to AZD1222 COVID-19 vaccine. The repertoire was sequenced with immunoSEQ multiplex PCR; TCRdb's copy has only in-frame clones and lacks some. There are roughly 120,000 clones in the sample; 92% occur only once, and roughly 2.7% lies in the top ten. Recipients boosted at about 4 weeks or about 12 weeks are pooled. Whole-study results and caveats: Unmutated regions of variants are reportedly targeted by nearly half of spike-specific TCRs. Donors were chiefly white British, with a greater number of females, and clonal diversity was perhaps underestimated. The study found vaccine-associated CD4 TCRs spanning spike, dominant at 160-218 and 743-854.

This specimen consisted of peripheral blood, obtained 28 days after the second AZD1222 dose. The source of this sequence is an adult who received the AZD1222 COVID-19 vaccine.

DNA of the CDR3: TGTGCCAGCAGCACCCTAGGGGGGGAGCTGTTTTTT. This encodes CASSTLGGELFF. The rearrangement links TRBV5-6 to TRBJ2-2, with D hard to call. Germline V lookup: CDR1 SGHDT, CDR2 YYEEEE. Trimming left V 4 bases short and J 8 bases short, with 9 bases between. This CDR3 has 12 amino acids.